This T cell receptor (beta chain) derives from a study of T cells after yellow fever vaccination. Study summary: For low cell numbers, libraries were made with SMART-Seq v4 Ultra Low Input.

In making TCR cDNA, 5'RACE template switching added a universal primer site and UMIs to it. TCRdb independently ran MiXCR on the 5' RACE reads; one entry per CDR3 protein. The sample gives about 550,000 distinct CDR3 sequences, roughly a fifth of which show up once; roughly an eighth is in the top ten. CDR1 is LGHNA, CDR2 YSLEER, per germline. The CDR3 is made up of 16 amino acids. Deletions cut 4 bases from V and 3 bases from J, with 16 bases between. The sample was PBMCs, taken 15 days after the yellow fever booster vaccination. The clonotype was recovered from a man aged 25-45 years who received the YFV17D yellow fever vaccine. The rearrangement links TRBV4-3 to TRBJ2-1; tentatively, D is TRBD2 (6 bases). The CDR3 DNA sequence: TGCGCCAGCAGCCCAGAGTCGGGGAGGATCTACAATGAGCAGTTCTTC. Its translation: CASSPESGRIYNEQFF.